Each of the 17 T cell receptor beta chains below was sequenced from the same sample in a study of cytomegalovirus exposure and HLA in healthy donors. Use of 60 Vbeta and 13 Jbeta primers characterized the PCR. Profiled with immunoSEQ multiplex PCR; TCRdb holds only in-frame clones, not every one. The sample has 150,000 or so clones; approximately 70% are singletons. The source material was PBMCs. These receptors all stem from a man between 40 and 49 years old in good health and CMV-seropositive.

This sequence joins TRBV6-6 and TRBJ2-4, with 8 bases lining up with TRBD1. Germline V gene lookup returns CDR1 MNHNY and CDR2 SVGAGI (reference sequence). This CDR3 spans 16 amino acids. V gave up 0 bases and J gave up 6 bases; unmatched junction bases: 7. CDR3 sequence reads: CASSYSAGGYGNIQYF. For the CDR3, the DNA is TGTGCCAGCAGTTACTCGGCAGGGGGCTATGGAAACATTCAGTACTTC.

J is TRBJ1-2 and V is TRBV6-5, with TRBD1 matching over 8 bases. The CDR3 sequence is 14 residues long. V lost 6 bases, J lost 3 bases, and 6 bases stayed unmatched. The V gene's germline CDR1 is MNHEY and CDR2 SVGAGI. The CDR3 reads CASRPGQEYYGYTF. The CDR3, as DNA: TGTGCCAGCAGACCGGGACAGGAGTACTATGGCTACACCTTC.

The chain recombines TRBV5-1 with TRBJ2-2, with TRBD2 as a possible D gene (6 bases). The CDR3 extends over 17 amino acids. Germline lookup yields CDR1 SGHRS and CDR2 YFSETQ. Between the trimmed V and J ends, which lost 0 bases and 0 bases, there was a span of 12 bases. The CDR3 DNA reads as TGCGCCAGCAGCTTGGCGGGCGGGGTGGCGAACACCGGGGAGCTGTTTTTT. Translation gives CASSLAGGVANTGELFF.

The CDR3 DNA reads TGTGCCAGCAGCCCCCCCCCGGGAAGGGACACCGGGGAGCTGTTTTTT. It yields the protein CASSPPPGRDTGELFF. The chain is built from TRBV9 and TRBJ2-2; D might be TRBD2 (5 bases). The CDR3 is made up of 16 amino acids. With 4 bases removed from V and 3 bases from J, the gap between germline ends came to 16 bases. CDR1 is SGDLS and CDR2 is YYNGEE in the germline V gene.

For the CDR3, the DNA is TGTGCCAGCAGCCCTCACAGGAGCTCCTACAATGAGCAGTTCTTC. This codes for CASSPHRSSYNEQFF. This chain connects TRBV7-3 to TRBJ2-1; maybe TRBD1 (5 bases). V gave up 5 bases and J gave up 0 bases, with 11 bases separating them. The CDR3 length is 15 residues. Germline V gene sequence: CDR1 SGHTA, CDR2 FQGTGA.

CDR3 DNA sequence: TGCGCCAGCAGCCTGGGTGCGGGGGGGACGGAGACCCAGTACTTC. This codes for CASSLGAGGTETQYF. This chain uses TRBV5-1 with TRBJ2-5; 9 bases fit TRBD2. V shed 4 bases, J shed 5 bases, and the junction held 9 bases outside the gene matches. The CDR3 spans 15 residues. The germline CDR1 and CDR2 sequences are SGHRS and YFSETQ. Full variable domain (missing parts from reference TRBV5-1 and TRBJ2-5): KAGVTQTPRYLIKTRGQQVTLSCSPISGHRSVSWYQQTPGQGLQFLFEYFSETQRNKGNFPGRFSGRQFSNSRSEMNVSTLELGDSALYLCASSLGAGGTETQYFGPGTRLLVL.

The CDR3 reads CATKTSGGRGDTQYF. The DNA of the CDR3 is TGCGCCACCAAGACTAGCGGGGGGCGGGGAGATACGCAGTATTTT. The V call is TRBV5-1, the J call TRBJ2-3; 13 bases match TRBD2. This CDR3 comprises 15 residues. The junction had 9 bases not matched to a gene; V was cut back by 9 bases and J by 5 bases. Germline assignment: CDR1 SGHRS and CDR2 YFSETQ.

This chain links TRBV5-1 with TRBJ1-4, with D perhaps TRBD1 (5 bases). Per the germline V gene, CDR1 is SGHRS and CDR2 is YFSETQ. There are 13 residues in the CDR3. The germline V and J ends were trimmed by 4 bases and 5 bases, with 9 bases remaining between them. CDR3 in DNA: TGCGCCAGCAGCAACGGACACAATGAAAAACTGTTTTTT. It encodes CASSNGHNEKLFF.

The chain employs TRBV4-3 and TRBJ2-7; perhaps TRBD2 as D (7 bases). CDR3 length equals 15 residues. Germline values: CDR1 LGHNA, CDR2 YSLEER. V was pared by 4 bases and J by 6 bases, with 19 bases between. Here the CDR3 reads CASSPREGGLVEQYF. The CDR3 nucleotides read TGCGCCAGCAGCCCCCGTGAGGGGGGGCTTGTCGAGCAGTACTTC.

The V and J genes are TRBV4-3 and TRBJ2-1; 9 nucleotides align to TRBD2. This CDR3 spans 15 amino acids. Germline V gene lookup returns CDR1 LGHNA and CDR2 YSLEER. V lost 1 base, J lost 9 bases, and 7 bases stayed unmatched. The CDR3 nucleotides read TGCGCCAGCAGCCAAGCTAGCGGGGCAGCGACTGAGCAGTTCTTC. Protein product: CASSQASGAATEQFF.

A word on this clone: One end of the junction is discordant with germline, which a read error may explain. The chain is built from TRBV7-9 and TRBJ2-5; possible D gene TRBD2, 5 bases. CDR1 and CDR2 from the germline V gene are SEHNR and FQNEAQ (reference sequence). The CDR3 runs 14 residues. The CDR3, as DNA: TGTTCCAGCAGCTTAGCGCCGGGACAAGAGACCCAGTACTTC. Amino acid sequence: CSSSLAPGQETQYF.

This chain connects TRBV15 to TRBJ2-2, with 8 bases lining up with TRBD1. Germline values: CDR1 LNHNV, CDR2 YYDKDF (reference sequence). V dropped 6 bases and J dropped 4; count of bases not matched to a gene: 10. This CDR3 has 16 amino acids. The CDR3 loop reads CATSKHGTGVTGELFF. The CDR3 coding sequence is TGTGCCACCAGTAAGCACGGGACAGGCGTCACCGGGGAGCTGTTTTTT.

The chain has TRBV18 and TRBJ2-3, with D unresolved. The V end was cut by 3 bases, the J end by 4 bases, with 5 bases between. Per germline, CDR1 KGHSH and CDR2 LQKENI. The CDR3 has 12 residues. The CDR3 DNA is TGTGCCAGCTCACCCTCGTCAGATACGCAGTATTTT. Translation gives CASSPSSDTQYF. The full variable domain, rest sourced from reference TRBV18 and TRBJ2-3, is NAGVMQNPRHLVRRRGQEARLRCSPMKGHSHVYWYRQLPEEGLKFMVYLQKENIIDESGMPKERFSAEFPKEGPSILRIQQVVRGDSAAYFCASSPSSDTQYFGPGTRLTVL.

In this sample, this clone turned up a few times. This chain connects TRBV2 to TRBJ1-2; possible D gene TRBD1, 6 bases. Trimming removed 5 bases from V and 6 bases from J, with 7 bases in between. The germline gives CDR1 SNHLY, CDR2 FYNNEI. This CDR3 has 11 residues. For the CDR3, the DNA is TGTGCCAGCAGTAGGACAGATGGCTACACCTTC. Its translation is CASSRTDGYTF.

To note about this clone: Given the absence of the conserved phenylalanine or tryptophan at the CDR3 end, a read error is likely. J is TRBJ1-1 and V is TRBV4-1; 7 bases align to TRBD1. Per germline, CDR1 MGHRA and CDR2 YSYEKL. The CDR3 covers 13 residues. J lost 3 bases, V lost 11 bases, and 9 bases had no gene match. This CDR3 reads CAATRQGDTEAFS. CDR3 nucleotides: TGCGCCGCCACCCGGCAGGGGGACACTGAAGCTTTCTCT.

This clone was counted a single time. The J gene is TRBJ2-7, the V gene TRBV5-6, with 11 bases aligning to TRBD1. Germline values: CDR1 SGHDT, CDR2 YYEEEE. CDR3 size: 13 residues. V dropped 5 bases and J dropped 6; count of bases not matched to a gene: 4. The CDR3, as DNA: TGTGCCAGCAGTTCCGGGACAGGGGGCGAGCAGTACTTC. Protein product: CASSSGTGGEQYF.

The V and J genes are TRBV9 and TRBJ1-3, with a possible D match to TRBD1 (5 bases). The CDR3 has 15 residues. Trimming removed 2 bases from V and 4 bases from J, with 13 bases in between. Germline V gene lookup returns CDR1 SGDLS and CDR2 YYNGEE. The CDR3 coding sequence is TGTGCCAGCAGCGTTGGGGCCTCAGGGGGAAACACCATATATTTT. Its protein is CASSVGASGGNTIYF.